The following is a T cell receptor (beta chain) sequence with its context. Its target is not known. Some clones are missing from TCRdb's copy, which holds only in-frame ones; the method was immunoSEQ multiplex PCR. The repertoire consists of tens of thousands of clones, with approximately 86% occurring once and the leading ten covering about 1.3%. CDR1 is ENHRY and CDR2 is SYGVKD in the germline V gene. CDR3 length: 12 amino acids. V lost 10 bases, J lost 0 bases, and 9 bases lay in between. This sample is part of a study of OX40 agonist ivuxolimab in advanced cancers. Study information: The treatment was a fully human IgG2 OX40 agonist, ivuxolimab. Ivuxolimab was delivered to patients intravenously every 2 weeks at doses spanning 0.01 to 10 mg/kg. General study results and limits: In the 0.1 to 3.0 mg/kg range, CD4+ and CD8+ blood T cells had expanded clonally by week 6.

V is TRBV10-3 and J is TRBJ2-5, with D tentatively TRBD1 or TRBD2 (6 bases each). This TCR came from an adult with an advanced solid tumor such as melanoma, head and neck, liver or kidney cancer. Sample: CD4+ or CD8+ T cells sorted from blood, taken in a trial of the OX40 agonist ivuxolimab. CDR3 in DNA: TGTGCCAGCGGGGACAACCAAGAGACCCAGTACTTC. This encodes CASGDNQETQYF.